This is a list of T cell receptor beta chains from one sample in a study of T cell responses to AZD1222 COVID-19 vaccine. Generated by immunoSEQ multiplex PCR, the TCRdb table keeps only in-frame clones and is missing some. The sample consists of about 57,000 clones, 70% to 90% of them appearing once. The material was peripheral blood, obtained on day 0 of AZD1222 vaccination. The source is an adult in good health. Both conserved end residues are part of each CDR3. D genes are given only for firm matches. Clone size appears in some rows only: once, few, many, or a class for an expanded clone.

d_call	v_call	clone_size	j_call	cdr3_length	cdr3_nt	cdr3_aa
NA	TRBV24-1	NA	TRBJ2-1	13	TGTGCCACCAGTGACTACGGCGACCAGACGCAGTTCTTC	CATSDYGDQTQFF
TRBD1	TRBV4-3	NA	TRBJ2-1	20	TGCGCCAGCAGCCAAGCCCCTCAGGGGGCTACTTCCCACTCCTACAATGAGCAGTTCTTC	CASSQAPQGATSHSYNEQFF
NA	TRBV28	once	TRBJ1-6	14	TGTGCCAGCAGTCCCCAAACCTTTGACTCACCCCTCCACTTT	CASSPQTFDSPLHF
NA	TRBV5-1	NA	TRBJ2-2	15	TGCGCCAGCAGCTTGGGCCTAGTGGACACCGGGGAGCTGTTTTTT	CASSLGLVDTGELFF
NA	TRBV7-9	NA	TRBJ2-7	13	TGTGCCAGCAGCTTGTTAGGACACTACGAGCAGTACTTC	CASSLLGHYEQYF
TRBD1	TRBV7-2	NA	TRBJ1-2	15	TGTGCCAGCAGCTTAGCCCCGAACAGGGGGGGTGGCTACACCTTC	CASSLAPNRGGGYTF
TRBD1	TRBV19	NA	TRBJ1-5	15	TGTGCCAGTAGTATAGGGGGACAGTTCAATCAGCCCCAGCATTTT	CASSIGGQFNQPQHF
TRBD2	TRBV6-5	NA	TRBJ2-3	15	TGTGCCAGCAGTCTCCCTAGCGGGAGCCACGATACGCAGTATTTT	CASSLPSGSHDTQYF
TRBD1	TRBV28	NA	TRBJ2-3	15	TGTGCCAGCAGTTTAGGGACAGGACACACAGATACGCAGTATTTT	CASSLGTGHTDTQYF
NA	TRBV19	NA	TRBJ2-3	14	TGTGCCAGTAGTATCCAGGGGCCCCCGATATTGGAGTATTTT	CASSIQGPPILEYF
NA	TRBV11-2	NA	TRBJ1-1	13	TGTGCCAGCAGATCTGAAATGAACACTGAAGCTTTCTTT	CASRSEMNTEAFF
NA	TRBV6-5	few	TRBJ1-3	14	TGTGCCAGCAGTTACGAGGGGTCAAGAAACACCATATATTTT	CASSYEGSRNTIYF